This T cell receptor beta chain was profiled in a study of cytomegalovirus exposure and HLA in healthy donors. General observations from the study: Cytomegalovirus-associated TCR beta chains were listed, numbering more than 150.

Amplification used 60 Vbeta primers and 13 Jbeta primers. Method: immunoSEQ multiplex PCR; TCRdb's copy keeps in-frame clones and lacks some. The table has more than 80,000 clones, more than 70% seen once; the top ten hold around 4.2%. Per the germline V gene, CDR1 is SGHTA and CDR2 is FQGNSA. V was shortened by 5 bases and J by 1 base, with 13 bases between the two germline ends. The CDR3 is 15 residues long. In this sample, this clone turned up once. Antigen unknown. This clonotype was obtained from a man aged 60 to 75 in good health and CMV-seronegative. The chain is built from TRBV7-2 and TRBJ2-3; tentatively, D is TRBD2 (6 bases). Sequencing was performed on PBMCs. As DNA, the CDR3 is TGTGCCAGCAGCCAACGTAGCGGAGGCACAGATACGCAGTATTTT. Translation gives CASSQRSGGTDTQYF. The complete variable domain, with remaining parts taken from reference TRBV7-2 and TRBJ2-3, reads GAGVSQSPSNKVTEKGKDVELRCDPISGHTALYWYRQSLGQGLEFLIYFQGNSAPDKSGLPSDRFSAERTGGSVSTLTIQRTQQEDSAVYLCASSQRSGGTDTQYFGPGTRLTVL.